The clone carrying this T cell receptor (beta chain) was observed a handful of times. What it recognizes is unknown. Here immunoSEQ multiplex PCR was the method, and the copy in TCRdb shows in-frame clones only, minus some. In the table there are fewer than 15,000 clones, around 73% of which are singletons. These data are taken from a study of CD4 T cells in relation to SARS-CoV-2 and coronaviruses. Trimming removed 5 bases at V and 1 base at J, with 14 bases between. The CDR3 extends over 15 amino acids. Germline V CDR1 and CDR2: LNHDA, SQIVND (reference sequence). CD4+ T cells from unexposed donors were obtained before the COVID-19 pandemic (2011-2018). CD4+ T cells were isolated from the cells after nine to eleven days of culture.

This receptor was identified in a human donor in good health. J is TRBJ1-2 and V is TRBV19; D uncertain. Sequencing input: CD4+ T cells from PBMCs, cultured in vitro. The CDR3 loop is CASSLSENYNYGYTF. DNA for the CDR3: TGTGCCAGTAGTCTAAGCGAGAATTATAACTATGGCTACACCTTC.